These 32 T cell receptor beta chains came from one sample sequenced in a study of PD-1 blockade in classical Hodgkin lymphoma. Measured with immunoSEQ multiplex PCR; TCRdb has only the in-frame clones, and not every one. The table records about 6,500 clones, around 77% of them present only once. In every patient, relapse followed autologous stem cell transplantation, while exposure to brentuximab vedotin differed. The specimen comprised peripheral blood mononuclear cells (PBMCs), sampled at baseline. These receptors all come from a human donor with classical Hodgkin lymphoma.

The chain carries TRBV6-6 and TRBJ1-2, with D possibly matching TRBD1 (5 bases). CDR3 length: 15 residues. V was clipped by 6 bases and J by 2 bases, with 16 bases between them. Germline V CDR1 and CDR2: MNHNY, SVGAGI (reference sequence). In DNA, the CDR3 is TGTGCCAGCAGGTTCTCTGGGACGGCGAACTATGGCTACACCTTC. It codes for CASRFSGTANYGYTF.

V gene TRBV7-9 combines with J gene TRBJ2-7; a weak D match, TRBD2 (5 bases). V was shortened by 4 bases and J by 3 bases, with 13 bases between the two germline ends. This CDR3 is built from 14 residues. CDR1 SEHNR and CDR2 FQNEAQ come from the germline V gene (reference sequence). The CDR3 nucleotides are TGTGCCAGCAGCTCTGGACTTTCCGTCTACGAGCAGTACTTC. The encoded protein is CASSSGLSVYEQYF. The complete variable domain, with remaining parts taken from reference TRBV7-9 and TRBJ2-7, reads DTGVSQNPRHKITKRGQNVTFRCDPISEHNRLYWYRQTLGQGPEFLTYFQNEAQLEKSRLLSDRFSAERPKGSFSTLEIQRTEQGDSAMYLCASSSGLSVYEQYFGPGTRLTVT.

The V gene is TRBV5-1, the J gene TRBJ2-1; 10 bases are shared with TRBD2. The J segment lost 2 bases and the V segment lost 4 bases, leaving 3 bases of the junction unmatched. The CDR3 has 15 amino acids. Germline lookup yields CDR1 SGHRS and CDR2 YFSETQ. The CDR3 bases are TGCGCCAGCAGCGTAACTAGCGGGGCCTACAATGAGCAGTTCTTC. Translating gives CASSVTSGAYNEQFF.

V usage is TRBV5-1 and J usage is TRBJ1-2; 8 nucleotides match TRBD1. J was trimmed by 8 bases and V by 4 bases; bases with no gene match: 13. This CDR3 is built from 15 residues. Germline V CDR1 and CDR2: SGHRS, YFSETQ. The CDR3 protein is CASSPRQDRVNGYTF. CDR3 coding DNA: TGCGCCAGCAGCCCGCGACAGGACAGGGTTAACGGCTACACCTTC. Looking up the rest from reference TRBV5-1 and TRBJ1-2 gives the full variable domain: KAGVTQTPRYLIKTRGQQVTLSCSPISGHRSVSWYQQTPGQGLQFLFEYFSETQRNKGNFPGRFSGRQFSNSRSEMNVSTLELGDSALYLCASSPRQDRVNGYTFGSGTRLTVV.

The rearrangement links TRBV30 to TRBJ2-7; D is perhaps TRBD2 (6 bases). The germline CDR1 and CDR2 sequences are GTSNPN and SVGIG (reference sequence). The V end lost 3 bases, the J end lost 4 bases, and 19 bases lay between the germline ends. The CDR3 spans 15 residues. This CDR3 is CAWRRRGGDRYEQYF. The CDR3 DNA is TGTGCCTGGAGGAGACGGGGCGGGGATCGGTACGAGCAGTACTTC.

The chain links TRBV30 to TRBJ1-6, with D unclear. From germline, CDR1 is GTSNPN and CDR2 SVGIG (reference sequence). The length of the CDR3 is 14 residues. The V end was cut by 0 bases, the J end by 6 bases, with 9 bases between. CDR3 bases: TGTGCCTGGAGTGTAGTGACAACTAATTCACCCCTCCACTTT. Translating gives CAWSVVTTNSPLHF.

The CDR3 is CASSIDHGRVEADTQYF. In DNA, the CDR3 is TGTGCCAGTAGTATAGATCATGGCAGGGTGGAGGCAGATACGCAGTATTTT. The chain employs TRBV19 and TRBJ2-3; either TRBD1 or TRBD2 may fit D (5 bases each). The germline V gene encodes CDR1 LNHDA and CDR2 SQIVND (reference sequence). The CDR3 runs 17 residues. Trimming cost V 0 bases and J 4 bases, with 17 bases left between them.

The chain combines TRBV2 with TRBJ1-1; 7 bases are a match to TRBD1. CDR3 size: 12 residues. Germline assignment: CDR1 SNHLY and CDR2 FYNNEI. J was trimmed by 4 bases and V by 9 bases; bases with no gene match: 5. Here the CDR3 reads CASSTGRTEAFF. DNA for the CDR3: TGTGCCAGTTCGACAGGGCGCACTGAAGCTTTCTTT.

The gene calls are TRBV5-1 and TRBJ1-4; no firm D call. V gave up 0 bases and J gave up 3 bases, with 6 bases separating them. In germline, CDR1 is SGHRS, CDR2 YFSETQ. The CDR3 consists of 14 residues. The CDR3 bases are TGCGCCAGCAGCTTGGGGGCCGCTAATGAAAAACTGTTTTTT. It yields the protein CASSLGAANEKLFF.

CDR3 nucleotide sequence: TGTGCCAGCAGTGAACTAGCGGGAGTATGGGAGCAGTACTTC. Amino acid sequence: CASSELAGVWEQYF. V usage is TRBV6-1 and J usage is TRBJ2-7; 10 nucleotides line up with TRBD2. CDR3 length: 14 amino acids. Per germline, CDR1 MNHNS and CDR2 SASEGT. J gave up 7 bases and V 2 bases, and 5 bases lay outside the gene matches.

The CDR3 DNA reads as TGTGCCAGTAGTATAGACTGGGGACTAGCGGAGAGCTCCTACAATGAGCAGTTCTTC. Its translation: CASSIDWGLAESSYNEQFF. The chain is built from TRBV19 and TRBJ2-1; 11 bases are shared with TRBD2. After removal of 0 bases from V and 0 bases from J, the junction contained 7 bases not matched to a gene. The CDR3 is 19 residues long. Per germline, CDR1 LNHDA and CDR2 SQIVND (reference sequence).

Remarks on this clone: At one of its ends the junction is not consistent with the germline gene, which may arise from a read error. The chain has TRBV4-1 and TRBJ2-7; D not certain. CDR1 and CDR2 (germline): MGHRA, YSYEKL. CDR3 length: 11 residues. CDR3 in DNA: TGTGCCAGCAGCCAAGATTACGAGCAGTACTTC. Amino acids: CASSQDYEQYF.

V gene TRBV19 combines with J gene TRBJ1-5, with D tentatively TRBD1 (6 bases). This CDR3 has 17 amino acids. Germline assignment: CDR1 LNHDA and CDR2 SQIVND (reference sequence). The V end lost 5 bases, the J end lost 1 base, and 18 bases lay between the germline ends. CDR3 loop: CASSPFLRGRSNQPQHF. The DNA of the CDR3 is TGTGCCAGTAGTCCCTTCCTCAGGGGTCGGAGCAATCAGCCCCAGCATTTT.

The J gene is TRBJ1-4, the V gene TRBV15; no clear D. V lost 1 base to trimming and J lost 3 bases, with 9 bases between them. Germline CDR1 reads LNHNV; CDR2 reads YYDKDF (reference sequence). The CDR3 has 15 residues. CDR3 nucleotides: TGTGCCACCAGCAGAGTACCTCTCTCTAATGAAAAACTGTTTTTT. It encodes CATSRVPLSNEKLFF.

With regard to this clone: Other DNA variants within this sample encode the same CDR3. The rearrangement uses TRBV5-1 and TRBJ2-5; 7 positions agree with TRBD2. CDR1 is SGHRS and CDR2 is YFSETQ in the germline V gene. The V segment lost 4 bases and the J segment 1 base; nucleotides outside the gene matches: 1. This CDR3 has 13 amino acids. The CDR3 sequence: CASSPGGQETQYF. The CDR3 bases are TGCGCCAGCAGCCCGGGGGGCCAAGAGACCCAGTACTTC.

The chain couples TRBV6-4 to TRBJ2-3, with 11 bases fitting TRBD2. The CDR3 covers 13 residues. Germline CDR1 is MRHNA and CDR2 is SNTAGT. V was pared by 9 bases and J by 2 bases, with 1 base of the junction left unmatched. The chain's CDR3 is CASSGRATDTQYF. The CDR3 region has the DNA TGTGCCAGTAGCGGGAGGGCCACAGATACGCAGTATTTT.

The gene calls are TRBV29-1 and TRBJ1-6, with D unclear. There are 13 residues in the CDR3. The germline V gene encodes CDR1 SQVTM and CDR2 ANQGSEA. V dropped 5 bases and J dropped 6 bases, with 11 bases sitting between them. The CDR3 sequence: CSVKLGFNSPLHF. CDR3 coding DNA: TGCAGCGTTAAACTAGGGTTTAATTCACCCCTCCACTTT.

This clone has just a few counts. V is TRBV28 and J is TRBJ2-5; weak D call: TRBD1 (6 bases). The V gene's germline CDR1 is MDHEN and CDR2 SYDVKM. The CDR3 sequence is 13 residues long. V was cut by 5 bases and J by 3 bases, with 10 bases left in between. The CDR3 spells CASSPNREETQYF. DNA of the CDR3: TGTGCCAGCAGTCCGAACAGGGAAGAGACCCAGTACTTC.

In this sample, this clone turned up a few times. The chain uses TRBV13 and TRBJ1-1, with TRBD1 matching over 7 bases. This CDR3 spans 16 amino acids. Germline V lookup: CDR1 PRHDT, CDR2 FYEKMQ (reference sequence). The V and J ends lost 1 base and 0 bases, in that order; junction bases with no gene match: 5. In nucleotides, the CDR3 is TGTGCCAGCAGCTTAGCGGGTACAGGGGTGAACACTGAAGCTTTCTTT. It specifies CASSLAGTGVNTEAFF.

The chain couples TRBV15 to TRBJ2-2; tentatively, D is TRBD1 (5 bases). V shed 1 base and J shed 6 bases, with 12 bases lying between them. The CDR3 sequence is 15 residues long. Looked up from germline, CDR1 is LNHNV and CDR2 is YYDKDF (reference sequence). CDR3 sequence: CATSRGVGVAGELFF. DNA for the CDR3: TGTGCCACCAGCAGAGGGGTAGGGGTGGCCGGGGAGCTGTTTTTT. The variable domain in full, with the rest retrieved from reference TRBV15 and TRBJ2-2, is DAMVIQNPRYQVTQFGKPVTLSCSQTLNHNVMYWYQQKSSQAPKLLFHYYDKDFNNEADTPDNFQSRRPNTSFCFLDIRSPGLGDTAMYLCATSRGVGVAGELFFGEGSRLTVL.

This chain joins TRBV19 and TRBJ1-1; TRBD1 matches 10 bases. This CDR3 comprises 14 residues. In germline, CDR1 is LNHDA, CDR2 SQIVND (reference sequence). The V segment lost 6 bases and the J segment 6 bases; nucleotides outside the gene matches: 7. CDR3 loop: CASSPRTGGAEAFF. CDR3 coding DNA: TGTGCCAGTAGCCCACGGACAGGGGGGGCTGAAGCTTTCTTT. Full variable domain (rest looked up from reference TRBV19 and TRBJ1-1): DGGITQSPKYLFRKEGQNVTLSCEQNLNHDAMYWYRQDPGQGLRLIYYSQIVNDFQKGDIAEGYSVSREKKESFPLTVTSAQKNPTAFYLCASSPRTGGAEAFFGQGTRLTVV.

The J gene is TRBJ2-3, the V gene TRBV9; D tentatively fits TRBD1 or TRBD2 (5 bases each). CDR1 and CDR2 from the germline V gene are SGDLS and YYNGEE. The germline V and J ends were trimmed by 4 bases and 2 bases, with 14 bases remaining between them. The CDR3 length is 15 residues. CDR3: CASSSRDQDTDTQYF. Written as DNA, the CDR3 is TGTGCCAGCAGCTCCCGGGACCAAGACACAGATACGCAGTATTTT.

This clone was counted between two and nine times. The V call is TRBV7-9, the J call TRBJ2-7, with TRBD1 as a possible D gene (5 bases). The CDR3 spans 13 residues. Per the germline V gene, CDR1 is SEHNR and CDR2 is FQNEAQ (reference sequence). The V end lost 3 bases, the J end lost 3 bases, and 9 bases lay between the germline ends. The CDR3 DNA sequence: TGTGCCAGCAGCTTCGACAGACTCTACGAGCAGTACTTC. It encodes CASSFDRLYEQYF.

J is TRBJ2-7 and V is TRBV7-2; TRBD1 matches 9 bases. The CDR3 has 13 amino acids. Germline V gene sequence: CDR1 SGHTA, CDR2 FQGNSA. Unmatched junction bases numbered 1, after V lost 3 bases and J lost 4 bases. Here the CDR3 DNA reads TGTGCCAGCAGCTTGGACAGGGGTTACGAGCAGTACTTC. Encoded protein: CASSLDRGYEQYF.

The rearrangement links TRBV28 to TRBJ1-3; TRBD1 is a possible D gene (5 bases). The ends were cut back, 2 bases at V and 6 bases at J, with 14 bases in the middle. The germline gives CDR1 MDHEN, CDR2 SYDVKM. There are 15 residues in the CDR3. CDR3 region: CASSLNHGGENTIYF. The CDR3 DNA sequence: TGTGCCAGCAGTTTAAACCATGGGGGGGAAAACACCATATATTTT.

This rearrangement joins TRBV5-1 to TRBJ1-1; 8 nucleotides align to TRBD1. Germline values: CDR1 SGHRS, CDR2 YFSETQ. The V segment lost 1 base and the J segment 12 bases; nucleotides outside the gene matches: 11. The CDR3 spans 14 residues. The CDR3 reads CASSLTGGTEVTFF. The DNA of the CDR3 is TGCGCCAGCAGCTTGACAGGGGGGACTGAAGTGACTTTCTTT.

The rearrangement joins TRBV6-5 to TRBJ2-7; TRBD1 matches 9 bases. The V and J ends lost 2 bases and 0 bases, in that order; junction bases with no gene match: 5. The CDR3 is 16 residues long. The germline V gene has CDR1 MNHEY and CDR2 SVGAGI. CDR3 DNA sequence: TGTGCCAGCAGTTACGCGGGACAGGGAAGCTCCTACGAGCAGTACTTC. This translates into CASSYAGQGSSYEQYF.

This clone has only a few counts. The rearrangement links TRBV5-4 to TRBJ2-7; 9 bases fit TRBD1. Germline lookup yields CDR1 SGHNT and CDR2 YYREEE (reference sequence). This CDR3 is 14 amino acids long. The V gene end was trimmed by 0 bases and the J gene end by 9 bases; junction bases not matched to a gene: 7. The CDR3 protein is CASSLGETGGVQYF. The DNA for the CDR3 is TGTGCCAGCAGCTTGGGAGAAACAGGGGGCGTGCAGTACTTC. Filled out from reference TRBV5-4 and TRBJ2-7, the complete variable domain reads ETGVTQSPTHLIKTRGQQVTLRCSSQSGHNTVSWYQQALGQGPQFIFQYYREEENGRGNFPPRFSGLQFPNYSSELNVNALELDDSALYLCASSLGETGGVQYFGPGTRLTVT.

The chain has TRBV7-8 and TRBJ1-2; perhaps TRBD1 as D (5 bases). This CDR3 contains 15 residues. Germline CDR1 and CDR2: SGHVS and FQNEAQ. V lost 6 bases and J lost 5, with 19 bases in between. CDR3 amino acids: CASRRTSDKGYGYTF. CDR3 in DNA: TGTGCCAGCAGGCGGACATCTGACAAGGGGTATGGCTACACCTTC.

The V and J genes are TRBV29-1 and TRBJ2-1, with D perhaps TRBD1 (7 bases). Germline V gene sequence: CDR1 SQVTM, CDR2 ANQGSEA. This CDR3 spans 16 amino acids. V lost 0 bases, J lost 6 bases, and 18 bases lay in between. CDR3 sequence: CSVEDPRGGTVNEQFF. The CDR3 region has the DNA TGCAGCGTTGAAGATCCTCGAGGCGGGACAGTCAATGAGCAGTTCTTC.

The chain is built from TRBV7-4 and TRBJ2-1; D is ambiguous. The germline gives CDR1 SGHVT, CDR2 SQSDAQ. The CDR3 has 16 residues. Between the trimmed V and J ends, which lost 0 bases and 0 bases, there was a span of 9 bases. The CDR3 protein is CASSLAASSSYNEQFF. In DNA form, the CDR3 reads TGTGCCAGCAGCTTAGCGGCCTCGAGCTCCTACAATGAGCAGTTCTTC.

CDR3 residues: CASGLAGTDTQYF. As DNA, the CDR3 is TGTGCCAGCGGACTAGCGGGGACAGATACGCAGTATTTT. The rearrangement links TRBV19 to TRBJ2-3; 12 bases are a match to TRBD2. The CDR3 spans 13 residues. J gave up 3 bases and V 9 bases, and 1 base lay outside the gene matches. Germline V lookup: CDR1 LNHDA, CDR2 SQIVND (reference sequence).